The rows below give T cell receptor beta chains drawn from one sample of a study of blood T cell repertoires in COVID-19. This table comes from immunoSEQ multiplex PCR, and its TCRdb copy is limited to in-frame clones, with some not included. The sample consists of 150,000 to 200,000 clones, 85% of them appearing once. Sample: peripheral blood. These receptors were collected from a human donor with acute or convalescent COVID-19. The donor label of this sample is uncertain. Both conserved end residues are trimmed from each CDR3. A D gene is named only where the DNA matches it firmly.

CDR3aa: ASSVRGTTEAF
len: 11
d_gene: .
v_gene: TRBV9

CDR3aa: AWSVVRGASDTQY
len: 13
d_gene: .
v_gene: TRBV30

CDR3aa: ASSQDSNTGELF
len: 12
d_gene: .
v_gene: TRBV4-2

CDR3aa: ASSYSRGVYYGYT
len: 13
d_gene: TRBD1
v_gene: TRBV6-5

CDR3aa: ARPRTGLILPWGNEQF
len: 16
d_gene: TRBD1
v_gene: TRBV5-1

CDR3aa: ASSVRGLGETQY
len: 12
d_gene: TRBD1
v_gene: TRBV5-4

CDR3aa: ASSFLLAGGGEQF
len: 13
d_gene: TRBD2
v_gene: TRBV27

CDR3aa: ASSPRQGDGNTEAF
len: 14
d_gene: TRBD1
v_gene: TRBV18

CDR3aa: ASGLGSGWGTEAF
len: 13
d_gene: .
v_gene: TRBV12-5

CDR3aa: ASSLGDEKLF
len: 10
d_gene: .
v_gene: TRBV5-5

CDR3aa: ASSSYSGTSRAVH
len: 13
d_gene: .
v_gene: TRBV6-5

CDR3aa: ASTDSYNEKLF
len: 11
d_gene: .
v_gene: TRBV5-1

CDR3aa: ASSASIGGPSTDTQY
len: 15
d_gene: .
v_gene: TRBV7-9

CDR3aa: ASSSPSGAKNIQY
len: 13
d_gene: .
v_gene: TRBV4-2

CDR3aa: ASSLLSFSRF
len: 10
d_gene: .
v_gene: TRBV12-3/TRBV12-4

CDR3aa: ASSTKQGPSGNTIY
len: 14
d_gene: .
v_gene: TRBV19

CDR3aa: ASSVQVGATEAF
len: 12
d_gene: .
v_gene: TRBV5-1

CDR3aa: ASSLPGTVNSPLH
len: 13
d_gene: TRBD1
v_gene: TRBV7-2

CDR3aa: ASSFGDQRNTEAF
len: 13
d_gene: .
v_gene: TRBV5-1

CDR3aa: ASSLQYWVGTDKTDTQY
len: 17
d_gene: TRBD1
v_gene: TRBV11-2

CDR3aa: ASSYSRRGQMSIDTQY
len: 16
d_gene: .
v_gene: TRBV6-2/TRBV6-3

CDR3aa: ASSNKYGDSRIYGYT
len: 15
d_gene: .
v_gene: TRBV25-1

CDR3aa: ASSPHSGTPTYEQY
len: 14
d_gene: .
v_gene: TRBV11-3

CDR3aa: ASSPGQNSNQPQH
len: 13
d_gene: .
v_gene: TRBV18

CDR3aa: ASSPQGNHNEKLF
len: 13
d_gene: .
v_gene: TRBV18

CDR3aa: ASSQQRGGADTQY
len: 13
d_gene: TRBD2
v_gene: TRBV14

CDR3aa: ASSATGTSGSTDTQY
len: 15
d_gene: TRBD2
v_gene: TRBV5-1

CDR3aa: ASSLRDSSLNYGYT
len: 14
d_gene: TRBD1
v_gene: TRBV7-8

CDR3aa: ASSRQGGNTIY
len: 11
d_gene: TRBD1
v_gene: TRBV7-2

CDR3aa: ASSKGTFNEQF
len: 11
d_gene: .
v_gene: TRBV12-3/TRBV12-4

CDR3aa: ASSYTRREGAQY
len: 12
d_gene: .
v_gene: TRBV7-2

CDR3aa: ASKGQGVWDTIY
len: 12
d_gene: .
v_gene: TRBV28

CDR3aa: ASSTTNQPQH
len: 10
d_gene: .
v_gene: TRBV27

CDR3aa: SARFPGKLF
len: 9
d_gene: .
v_gene: TRBV20-1

CDR3aa: ASSIVAGSSGANVLT
len: 15
d_gene: .
v_gene: TRBV19

CDR3aa: ASSQDGGPTQPQH
len: 13
d_gene: .
v_gene: TRBV3-1/TRBV3-2

CDR3aa: ASSEGGQSAEQY
len: 12
d_gene: .
v_gene: TRBV19

CDR3aa: ASSFLRDRGRVETQY
len: 15
d_gene: TRBD1
v_gene: TRBV7-9

CDR3aa: ASSAGTGKSQQY
len: 12
d_gene: TRBD1
v_gene: TRBV27

CDR3aa: ASSPVQDSNQPQH
len: 13
d_gene: .
v_gene: TRBV18

CDR3aa: ASSYTGQGVAAF
len: 12
d_gene: TRBD1
v_gene: TRBV6-5

CDR3aa: ASSSPKGLIYEQY
len: 13
d_gene: .
v_gene: TRBV3-1/TRBV3-2

CDR3aa: ASHRDSFTDTQY
len: 12
d_gene: TRBD1
v_gene: TRBV2

CDR3aa: ASSPDRSNQPQH
len: 12
d_gene: .
v_gene: TRBV6-5

CDR3aa: ASEQTVNSGNTIY
len: 13
d_gene: .
v_gene: TRBV2

CDR3aa: ASRSYQETQY
len: 10
d_gene: .
v_gene: TRBV5-1

CDR3aa: ASSSGRVAGRNQPQH
len: 15
d_gene: .
v_gene: TRBV7-2

CDR3aa: ASSLARDRDLAF
len: 12
d_gene: TRBD1
v_gene: TRBV5-5

CDR3aa: ASSFDGGAYNEQF
len: 13
d_gene: TRBD2
v_gene: TRBV5-1

CDR3aa: ASSPTVYNSPLH
len: 12
d_gene: .
v_gene: TRBV3-1/TRBV3-2

CDR3aa: AISEGGSNYGYT
len: 12
d_gene: .
v_gene: TRBV10-3